This is a list of T cell receptor beta chains from one sample in a study of OX40 agonist ivuxolimab in advanced cancers. The method was immunoSEQ multiplex PCR; TCRdb's version includes in-frame clones alone and lacks a portion of them. The repertoire holds about 96,000 clones, with 90% as singletons. This specimen was CD4+ or CD8+ T cells sorted from blood, taken in a trial of the OX40 agonist ivuxolimab. The receptors were sampled from an adult with an advanced solid tumor such as melanoma, head and neck, liver or kidney cancer. Each CDR3 is given with its conserved first and last residue. The D gene is left open where the match is weak. Clone size is stated in some rows and not others, as once, few, many or a class when expanded.

>TRBV18|.|TRBJ1-3|TRBD1
CASSPSGGSGNTIYF
TGTGCCAGCTCACCGTCAGGGGGATCTGGAAACACCATATATTTT
>TRBV27|.|TRBJ1-4|.
CASSLKRDEKLFF
TGTGCCAGCAGTTTAAAAAGAGATGAAAAACTGTTTTTT
>TRBV5-1|.|TRBJ1-1|.
CASSLQGGGTEAFF
TGCGCCAGCAGCCTCCAGGGAGGTGGCACTGAAGCTTTCTTT
>TRBV15|.|TRBJ2-3|.
CATSLGAGYGTDTQYF
TGTGCCACCAGCTTGGGGGCAGGGTACGGCACAGATACGCAGTATTTT
>TRBV4-1|.|TRBJ1-3|.
CASSPEEVGNTIYF
TGCGCCAGCAGCCCCGAGGAAGTTGGAAACACCATATATTTT
>TRBV28|.|TRBJ2-5|.
CASRPPEGLETQYF
TGTGCCAGCAGACCCCCCGAAGGTCTGGAGACCCAGTACTTC
>TRBV19|.|TRBJ2-7|TRBD1
CASSSPGQVTYEQYF
TGTGCCAGTAGTTCTCCGGGACAGGTAACCTACGAGCAGTACTTC
>TRBV30|.|TRBJ1-6|.
CAWRSGGAYNSPLHF
TGTGCCTGGAGGTCTGGGGGGGCCTATAATTCACCCCTCCACTTT
>TRBV5-6|.|TRBJ1-2|.
CASSLDRGVNYGYTF
TGTGCCAGCAGCTTGGATCGGGGGGTTAACTATGGCTACACCTTC
>TRBV6-4|.|TRBJ2-3|.
CASSELAGFTDTQYF
TGTGCCAGCAGTGAGCTAGCCGGATTCACAGATACGCAGTATTTT
>TRBV29-1|few|TRBJ1-2|.
CSVALAGYGYTF
TGCAGCGTTGCCCTGGCCGGGTATGGCTACACCTTC
>TRBV18|.|TRBJ1-1|TRBD1
CASSQGQGEWNTEAFF
TGTGCCAGCTCTCAGGGACAGGGCGAGTGGAACACTGAAGCTTTCTTT
>TRBV11-3|.|TRBJ2-3|.
CASSSDSIGTDTQYF
TGTGCCAGCAGCTCGGACTCGATCGGCACAGATACGCAGTATTTT
>TRBV28|.|TRBJ2-3|.
CASSPGGGLPDTQYF
TGTGCCAGCAGCCCAGGGGGGGGACTCCCAGATACGCAGTATTTT
>TRBV29-1|.|TRBJ2-7|.
CSVENWRGEQYF
TGCAGCGTTGAAAATTGGAGGGGCGAGCAGTACTTC
>TRBV5-1|.|TRBJ2-3|TRBD1
CASRTGQISTDTQYF
TGCGCCAGCAGAACGGGACAGATTAGCACAGATACGCAGTATTTT
>TRBV19|.|TRBJ2-7|.
CASSIDTGTGSYEQYF
TGTGCCAGTAGTATAGATACCGGGACTGGGAGCTACGAGCAGTACTTC
>TRBV28|once|TRBJ2-5|TRBD2
CATRLPLAGEETQYF
TGTGCCACCCGATTGCCCCTAGCGGGAGAAGAGACCCAGTACTTC
>TRBV19|.|TRBJ2-7|.
CASSIDKNKQVISYEQYF
TGTGCCAGTAGTATAGATAAAAATAAACAGGTGATCTCCTACGAGCAGTACTTC
>TRBV15|once|TRBJ2-7|.
CATSRDQGPYEQYF
TGTGCCACCAGCAGAGATCAGGGCCCCTACGAGCAGTACTTC
>TRBV6-6|.|TRBJ2-1|.
CASSYLGEQFF
TGTGCCAGCAGTTACCTAGGAGAGCAGTTCTTC
>TRBV14|.|TRBJ2-1|.
CASSQALAANEQFF
TGTGCCAGCAGCCAGGCTTTGGCAGCCAATGAGCAGTTCTTC
>TRBV10-3|.|TRBJ2-2|TRBD1
CAISEPGTGLFF
TGTGCCATCAGTGAGCCCGGGACAGGGCTGTTTTTT
>TRBV7-9|once|TRBJ1-3|.
CASSLGGRVGNTIYF
TGTGCCAGCAGCTTAGGGGGGCGCGTCGGAAACACCATATATTTT
>TRBV4-1|.|TRBJ2-4|TRBD2
CASRVAGDRNIQYF
TGCGCCAGCAGAGTAGCGGGAGATAGAAACATTCAGTACTTC
>TRBV20-1|.|TRBJ2-5|.
CSWTARGTQYF
TGCAGTTGGACAGCGAGGGGGACCCAGTACTTC
>TRBV2|.|TRBJ2-6|.
CASSPGFSGANVLTF
TGTGCCAGCTCCCCAGGATTCTCTGGGGCCAACGTCCTGACTTTC
>TRBV4-2|.|TRBJ2-1|TRBD2
CASSQGPPSGSAYEQFF
TGTGCCAGCAGCCAAGGCCCCCCTAGCGGGAGTGCGTATGAGCAGTTCTTC
>TRBV6-5|few|TRBJ1-1|.
CASSRQVNTEAFF
TGTGCCAGCAGTCGTCAGGTTAACACTGAAGCTTTCTTT
>TRBV19|once|TRBJ2-7|.
CASSAGAISYEQYF
TGTGCCAGTAGTGCTGGGGCCATCTCCTACGAGCAGTACTTC
>TRBV5-6|.|TRBJ1-6|TRBD1
CASSWDRVDSPLHF
TGTGCCAGCAGCTGGGACAGGGTCGATTCACCCCTCCACTTT
>TRBV5-1|.|TRBJ1-2|TRBD1
CASSIRQGSYGYTF
TGCGCCAGCAGTATCAGACAGGGGAGTTATGGCTACACCTTC
>TRBV12-5|.|TRBJ2-7|TRBD1
CASGEGQGAFYEQYF
TGTGCTAGTGGGGAGGGACAGGGGGCATTTTACGAGCAGTACTTC
>TRBV7-2|.|TRBJ2-7|TRBD1
CASQPPDRGYEQYF
TGTGCCAGCCAACCTCCGGACAGGGGTTACGAGCAGTACTTC
>TRBV6-4|.|TRBJ1-5|.
CASSAAANQPQHF
TGTGCCAGCAGTGCGGCAGCCAATCAGCCCCAGCATTTT
>TRBV11-3|.|TRBJ2-5|TRBD2
CASSPGLAGGPFETQYF
TGTGCCAGCAGCCCCGGACTAGCGGGAGGGCCCTTCGAGACCCAGTACTTC